The 10 T cell receptor beta chains below come from one sample, sequenced in a study of Graves' ophthalmopathy and Graves' hyperthyroidism. RNA served as the template for amplifying TCR beta CDR3 regions. HTBI-primed first-round RT-PCR preceded second-round multiplex PCR. TCRdb reprocessed the multiplex PCR reads via MiXCR and lists one record per CDR3 protein. There are around 340,000 distinct CDR3 sequences in the sample; 17% occur only once, and 10% to 15% lies in the top ten. Material for sequencing was peripheral blood. The source of these receptors is an adult man with Graves' ophthalmopathy.

This clonotype was seen ten or more times. The CDR3 region has the DNA TGTGCCAGCAGTATCGACCTCCGCATGAACACTGAAGCTTTCTTT. This codes for CASSIDLRMNTEAFF. The chain links TRBV2 to TRBJ1-1; D is unclear. CDR3 length: 15 amino acids. The germline V gene encodes CDR1 SNHLY and CDR2 FYNNEI. Trimming removed 5 bases at V and 0 bases at J, with 13 bases between.

This clonotype was found many times. This sequence joins TRBV4-1 and TRBJ1-1; D gene uncertain. In germline, CDR1 is MGHRA, CDR2 YSYEKL. V was pared by 3 bases and J by 3 bases, with 11 bases between. The CDR3 is made up of 14 amino acids. DNA of the CDR3: TGCGCCAGCAGCCACCCCACCCAGTACACTGAAGCTTTCTTT. Translation: CASSHPTQYTEAFF.

As concerns this clonotype: This may stem from a read error, because a much larger clone lies one nucleotide away. The genes are TRBV19 and TRBJ1-5, with D possibly being TRBD1 (5 bases). CDR3 size: 15 residues. Germline V gene sequence: CDR1 LNHDA, CDR2 SQIVND (reference sequence). Here the CDR3 DNA reads TGTGTCAGTAGTATGATAGCGGGGGACGATCGGCCCCAGCATTTT. It yields the protein CVSSMIAGDDRPQHF. Full variable domain (outside the CDR3, taken from reference TRBV19 and TRBJ1-5): DGGITQSPKYLFRKEGQNVTLSCEQNLNHDAMYWYRQDPGQGLRLIYYSQIVNDFQKGDIAEGYSVSREKKESFPLTVTSAQKNPTAFYLCVSSMIAGDDRPQHFGDGTRLSIL.

This rearrangement joins TRBV6-2 or TRBV6-3 to TRBJ1-1; the D gene is possibly TRBD1 (5 bases). V was shortened by 5 bases and J by 0 bases, with 13 bases between the two germline ends. CDR3 length: 15 residues. Germline V gene lookup returns CDR1 MNHEY and CDR2 SVGEGT. The CDR3 sequence: CASSTPRDLNTEAFF. The CDR3 region has the DNA TGTGCCAGCAGTACCCCCCGGGACCTGAACACTGAAGCTTTCTTT.

The table lists this clonotype with many counts. The gene calls are TRBV20-1 and TRBJ2-5; TRBD2 matches 9 bases. Trimming took 6 bases from V and 6 from J; bases not matched to a gene: 14. Germline values: CDR1 DFQATT, CDR2 SNEGSKA (reference sequence). The CDR3 loop spans 15 amino acids. The CDR3 region is CSAVAGDKGQKTQYF. The CDR3 nucleotides read TGCAGTGCAGTAGCGGGAGATAAAGGGCAAAAGACCCAGTACTTC.

This clonotype appeared many times. The chain employs TRBV4-3 and TRBJ2-7; D is undetermined. This CDR3 is built from 15 residues. In germline, CDR1 is LGHNA, CDR2 YSLEER. The ends were cut back, 0 bases at V and 4 bases at J, with 13 bases in the middle. The CDR3 DNA reads TGCGCCAGCAGCCAAGATCTCCTCGGTCTTTACGAGCAGTACTTC. Translation gives CASSQDLLGLYEQYF.

This clonotype was counted many times. The chain carries TRBV29-1 and TRBJ2-2, with D tentatively TRBD2 (5 bases). Between the trimmed V and J ends, which lost 6 bases and 3 bases, there was a span of 8 bases. From germline, CDR1 is SQVTM and CDR2 ANQGSEA. The CDR3 totals 12 residues. CDR3 residues: CSVRTDTGELFF. For the CDR3, the DNA is TGCAGCGTAAGGACTGACACCGGGGAGCTGTTTTTT.

The chain has TRBV6-5 and TRBJ1-1, with 7 bases matching TRBD1. V shed 6 bases, J shed 0 bases, and the junction held 10 bases outside the gene matches. This CDR3 contains 16 residues. Germline V gene data show CDR1 as MNHEY and CDR2 as SVGAGI. CDR3 coding DNA: TGTGCCAGCAGACTCGCCGGGACAGCGTTGAACACTGAAGCTTTCTTT. Protein sequence: CASRLAGTALNTEAFF.

The J gene is TRBJ2-7, the V gene TRBV15; possible D gene TRBD2, 5 bases. The CDR3 runs 13 residues. Germline CDR1 LNHNV, CDR2 YYDKDF (reference sequence). The germline V and J ends were trimmed by 8 bases and 5 bases, with 16 bases remaining between them. Here the CDR3 reads CATSNGGLDEQYF. In DNA form, the CDR3 reads TGTGCCACCTCCAACGGAGGTTTGGACGAGCAGTACTTC.

This sequence joins TRBV6-1 and TRBJ1-1; 7 nucleotides match TRBD1. The J segment lost 5 bases and the V segment lost 4 bases, leaving 7 bases of the junction unmatched. The CDR3 loop spans 14 amino acids. Germline-derived CDR1 and CDR2 are MNHNS and SASEGT. CDR3 DNA sequence: TGTGCCAGCAGTGTGGCGACAGGGAGAACTGAAGCTTTCTTT. Amino acids: CASSVATGRTEAFF.